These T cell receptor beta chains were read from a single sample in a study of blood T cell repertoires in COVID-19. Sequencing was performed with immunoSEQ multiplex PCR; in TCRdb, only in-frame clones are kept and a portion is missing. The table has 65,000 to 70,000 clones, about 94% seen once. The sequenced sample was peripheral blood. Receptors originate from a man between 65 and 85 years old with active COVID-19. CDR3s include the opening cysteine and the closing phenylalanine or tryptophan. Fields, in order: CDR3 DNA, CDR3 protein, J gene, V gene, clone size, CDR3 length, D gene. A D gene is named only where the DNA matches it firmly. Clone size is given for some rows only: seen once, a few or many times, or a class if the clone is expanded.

cdr3_nt: TGTGCCAGTAGTCTAGGGGAGTTGCCTGAAGCTTTCTTT; cdr3_aa: CASSLGELPEAFF; j_call: TRBJ1-1; v_call: TRBV19; clone_size: NA; cdr3_length: 13; d_call: NA
cdr3_nt: TGTGCCAGCAGCTTAGCTGAGGGAAGCTCCTACAATGAGCAGTTCTTC; cdr3_aa: CASSLAEGSSYNEQFF; j_call: TRBJ2-1; v_call: TRBV7-2; clone_size: NA; cdr3_length: 16; d_call: NA
cdr3_nt: TGCGCCAGCAGCCGAGCCGGGACAGGGCCCACTGAAGCTTTCTTT; cdr3_aa: CASSRAGTGPTEAFF; j_call: TRBJ1-1; v_call: TRBV5-1; clone_size: NA; cdr3_length: 15; d_call: TRBD1
cdr3_nt: TGTGCCAGTAGTATCGGACAGGATATTGGGGAGCAGTACTTC; cdr3_aa: CASSIGQDIGEQYF; j_call: TRBJ2-7; v_call: TRBV19; clone_size: few; cdr3_length: 14; d_call: TRBD1
cdr3_nt: TGCGCCAGCAGCTCCGGGGTTGGAGAGACCCAGTACTTC; cdr3_aa: CASSSGVGETQYF; j_call: TRBJ2-5; v_call: TRBV5-1; clone_size: NA; cdr3_length: 13; d_call: NA
cdr3_nt: TGCAGCGGAAACCGACAGGGCGTTTCTGGGGCCAACGTCCTGACTTTC; cdr3_aa: CSGNRQGVSGANVLTF; j_call: TRBJ2-6; v_call: TRBV29-1; clone_size: NA; cdr3_length: 16; d_call: TRBD1
cdr3_nt: TGTGCCAGTAGTATAGGGACAGCCTGGATATATGGCTACACCTTC; cdr3_aa: CASSIGTAWIYGYTF; j_call: TRBJ1-2; v_call: TRBV19; clone_size: NA; cdr3_length: 15; d_call: NA
cdr3_nt: TGTGCCAGCAGCTTAAGAAGCGGGGGCACAGATACGCAGTATTTT; cdr3_aa: CASSLRSGGTDTQYF; j_call: TRBJ2-3; v_call: TRBV7-7; clone_size: once; cdr3_length: 15; d_call: TRBD2
cdr3_nt: TGTGCCAGTAGTATGGGGCAGGTCGGTGGCTACACCTTC; cdr3_aa: CASSMGQVGGYTF; j_call: TRBJ1-2; v_call: TRBV19; clone_size: NA; cdr3_length: 13; d_call: NA
cdr3_nt: TGTGCCAGCAGCCGAGGACAGGGGGCGCGGATCTATGGCTACACCTTC; cdr3_aa: CASSRGQGARIYGYTF; j_call: TRBJ1-2; v_call: TRBV3-1/TRBV3-2; clone_size: NA; cdr3_length: 16; d_call: TRBD1
cdr3_nt: TGTGCCAGCAGCCAAGTTTACCCGCGACAGGTTCCCCTCCGAGGCTACACCTTC; cdr3_aa: CASSQVYPRQVPLRGYTF; j_call: TRBJ1-2; v_call: TRBV3-1/TRBV3-2; clone_size: NA; cdr3_length: 18; d_call: NA
cdr3_nt: TGCGCCAGCAGCCGCGGGGCTGCGGTCGACACTGAAGCTTTCTTT; cdr3_aa: CASSRGAAVDTEAFF; j_call: TRBJ1-1; v_call: TRBV5-1; clone_size: NA; cdr3_length: 15; d_call: NA
cdr3_nt: TGTGCCAGCAGACAGAGCCCAACGAAAACGGAGACCCAGTACTTC; cdr3_aa: CASRQSPTKTETQYF; j_call: TRBJ2-5; v_call: TRBV6-5; clone_size: NA; cdr3_length: 15; d_call: NA
cdr3_nt: TGCGCCAGCAGCAACGAACAGGGGATTAGTTACAATGAGCAGTTCTTC; cdr3_aa: CASSNEQGISYNEQFF; j_call: TRBJ2-1; v_call: TRBV5-1; clone_size: once; cdr3_length: 16; d_call: TRBD1
cdr3_nt: TGTGCCAGCAGCTTGGTGGGACAGGGAGGGACCGGGGAGCTGTTTTTT; cdr3_aa: CASSLVGQGGTGELFF; j_call: TRBJ2-2; v_call: TRBV5-6; clone_size: NA; cdr3_length: 16; d_call: TRBD1
cdr3_nt: TGTGCCCCCGCGGGGGACCTACTATACAATGAGCAGTTCTTC; cdr3_aa: CAPAGDLLYNEQFF; j_call: TRBJ2-1; v_call: TRBV5-4; clone_size: NA; cdr3_length: 14; d_call: TRBD2
cdr3_nt: TGCGCCAGCAGCAGAACAGAGTCCTACAATGAGCAGTTCTTC; cdr3_aa: CASSRTESYNEQFF; j_call: TRBJ2-1; v_call: TRBV5-1; clone_size: once; cdr3_length: 14; d_call: NA
cdr3_nt: TGTGCCAGCAGTTTTGATGGTTTCGGGGTGAACACTGAAGCTTTCTTT; cdr3_aa: CASSFDGFGVNTEAFF; j_call: TRBJ1-1; v_call: TRBV27; clone_size: NA; cdr3_length: 16; d_call: NA
cdr3_nt: TGTGCCTCCGGACGACAGGGGGCTATCGATGAGCAGTTCTTC; cdr3_aa: CASGRQGAIDEQFF; j_call: TRBJ2-1; v_call: TRBV27; clone_size: NA; cdr3_length: 14; d_call: TRBD1
cdr3_nt: TGTGCCAGCAGTTTAGGGCTCTACGAGCAGTACTTC; cdr3_aa: CASSLGLYEQYF; j_call: TRBJ2-7; v_call: TRBV12-3/TRBV12-4; clone_size: NA; cdr3_length: 12; d_call: NA
cdr3_nt: TGTGCCAGCAGTTTATGGGGGGGCACTGAAGCTTTCTTT; cdr3_aa: CASSLWGGTEAFF; j_call: TRBJ1-1; v_call: TRBV12-3/TRBV12-4; clone_size: NA; cdr3_length: 13; d_call: NA
cdr3_nt: TGTGCTAGTGCCGCCCTGGAGGAGACCCAGTACTTC; cdr3_aa: CASAALEETQYF; j_call: TRBJ2-5; v_call: TRBV12-5; clone_size: NA; cdr3_length: 12; d_call: NA
cdr3_nt: TGTGCCATTGGGGCCACGGGAGATACGCAGTATTTT; cdr3_aa: CAIGATGDTQYF; j_call: TRBJ2-3; v_call: TRBV10-3; clone_size: NA; cdr3_length: 12; d_call: NA
cdr3_nt: TGTGCCAGCAGCGCGAGACAGGGGTCTCACTATAATTCACCCCTCCACTTT; cdr3_aa: CASSARQGSHYNSPLHF; j_call: TRBJ1-6; v_call: TRBV21-1; clone_size: once; cdr3_length: 17; d_call: NA
cdr3_nt: TGTGCCAGCAGCTTATCAGGGTCCCTTCTTAATTCACCCCTCCACTTT; cdr3_aa: CASSLSGSLLNSPLHF; j_call: TRBJ1-6; v_call: TRBV7-9; clone_size: NA; cdr3_length: 16; d_call: NA
cdr3_nt: TGTGCCAGCAGGGGACTAGCGGGGGGCGCCTACAATGAGCAGTTCTTC; cdr3_aa: CASRGLAGGAYNEQFF; j_call: TRBJ2-1; v_call: TRBV28; clone_size: NA; cdr3_length: 16; d_call: TRBD2
cdr3_nt: TGTGCCAGCAGTGCCGGGACAGGGGACAATCAGCCCCAGCATTTT; cdr3_aa: CASSAGTGDNQPQHF; j_call: TRBJ1-5; v_call: TRBV27; clone_size: once; cdr3_length: 15; d_call: TRBD1
cdr3_nt: TGTGCCAGCAGCCCGGGGGGGGCAAACTATGGCTACACCTTC; cdr3_aa: CASSPGGANYGYTF; j_call: TRBJ1-2; v_call: TRBV7-9; clone_size: NA; cdr3_length: 14; d_call: NA
cdr3_nt: TGTGCCAGCTCACAAGACAGGGGGCTTTCAGATACGCAGTATTTT; cdr3_aa: CASSQDRGLSDTQYF; j_call: TRBJ2-3; v_call: TRBV18; clone_size: NA; cdr3_length: 15; d_call: TRBD1
cdr3_nt: TGTGCCACCAGCAGGGAGCACGGAGGGGCTGGAAACACCATATATTTT; cdr3_aa: CATSREHGGAGNTIYF; j_call: TRBJ1-3; v_call: TRBV15; clone_size: NA; cdr3_length: 16; d_call: NA
cdr3_nt: TGTGCCAGCAGTTTATACAGAGAAAGCAATCAGCCCCAGCATTTT; cdr3_aa: CASSLYRESNQPQHF; j_call: TRBJ1-5; v_call: TRBV27; clone_size: NA; cdr3_length: 15; d_call: NA
cdr3_nt: TGTGCCAGCACCCTAAAAGGGGGTCTTCATGCTGAAGCTTTCTTT; cdr3_aa: CASTLKGGLHAEAFF; j_call: TRBJ1-1; v_call: TRBV6-5; clone_size: NA; cdr3_length: 15; d_call: NA
cdr3_nt: TGCAGCGTTGCGACGGGCTATGGCTACACCTTC; cdr3_aa: CSVATGYGYTF; j_call: TRBJ1-2; v_call: TRBV29-1; clone_size: NA; cdr3_length: 11; d_call: NA
cdr3_nt: TGTGCTAGTGGTTCCCTCGGGGAAAACATTCAGTACTTC; cdr3_aa: CASGSLGENIQYF; j_call: TRBJ2-4; v_call: TRBV12-5; clone_size: NA; cdr3_length: 13; d_call: NA
cdr3_nt: TGTGCCAGCAGCTTAGGTGCTGTGGGGACTAGCGGGGGTAATGAGCAGTTCTTC; cdr3_aa: CASSLGAVGTSGGNEQFF; j_call: TRBJ2-1; v_call: TRBV11-3; clone_size: NA; cdr3_length: 18; d_call: TRBD2
cdr3_nt: TGTGCCAGCAGTGAATTGAACAGAAACACTGAAGCTTTCTTT; cdr3_aa: CASSELNRNTEAFF; j_call: TRBJ1-1; v_call: TRBV6-1; clone_size: NA; cdr3_length: 14; d_call: NA
cdr3_nt: TGTGCCAGCAGCCCAACAGGGAGCGGGGGCCAAGAGACCCAGTACTTC; cdr3_aa: CASSPTGSGGQETQYF; j_call: TRBJ2-5; v_call: TRBV7-3; clone_size: NA; cdr3_length: 16; d_call: TRBD2
cdr3_nt: TGTGCTAGTGGCTCATACAGGGCTGAGCAGTTCTTC; cdr3_aa: CASGSYRAEQFF; j_call: TRBJ2-1; v_call: TRBV12-5; clone_size: NA; cdr3_length: 12; d_call: NA
cdr3_nt: TGTGCCAGCAGCTTAAGCCAGGAGCGGGACACCCAGTACTTC; cdr3_aa: CASSLSQERDTQYF; j_call: TRBJ2-5; v_call: TRBV7-2; clone_size: NA; cdr3_length: 14; d_call: TRBD2
cdr3_nt: TGTGCCAGCAGCTCAACTAGCGGACCATCCTACAATGAGCAGTTCTTC; cdr3_aa: CASSSTSGPSYNEQFF; j_call: TRBJ2-1; v_call: TRBV11-3; clone_size: NA; cdr3_length: 16; d_call: TRBD2
cdr3_nt: TGCGCCAGCAGCCAAGTCCCGGGTGTTGGCTATGGCTACACCTTC; cdr3_aa: CASSQVPGVGYGYTF; j_call: TRBJ1-2; v_call: TRBV4-3; clone_size: NA; cdr3_length: 15; d_call: NA
cdr3_nt: TGTGCCAGCAGTTTGCAGGGGCCTAACTCCTACAATGAGCAGTTCTTC; cdr3_aa: CASSLQGPNSYNEQFF; j_call: TRBJ2-1; v_call: TRBV28; clone_size: once; cdr3_length: 16; d_call: NA
cdr3_nt: TGTGCCAGCAGTGAATATCTGGGGCAGGTGTTGGAGGAGACCCAGTACTTC; cdr3_aa: CASSEYLGQVLEETQYF; j_call: TRBJ2-5; v_call: TRBV25-1; clone_size: few; cdr3_length: 17; d_call: NA
cdr3_nt: TGTGCCAGCAGCCTAGGACAGGGCCAAGAGACCCAGTACTTC; cdr3_aa: CASSLGQGQETQYF; j_call: TRBJ2-5; v_call: TRBV7-2; clone_size: NA; cdr3_length: 14; d_call: TRBD1
cdr3_nt: TGTGCCAGCAGTTATGGGGGAGGAGACGACTATGGCTACACCTTC; cdr3_aa: CASSYGGGDDYGYTF; j_call: TRBJ1-2; v_call: TRBV6-5; clone_size: NA; cdr3_length: 15; d_call: NA
cdr3_nt: TGCAGCGTTCGACAGGCGGAGGCCAACGTCCTGACTTTC; cdr3_aa: CSVRQAEANVLTF; j_call: TRBJ2-6; v_call: TRBV29-1; clone_size: NA; cdr3_length: 13; d_call: NA
cdr3_nt: TGTGCCAGCAGCTTGGGAGATGAAAAACTGTTTTTT; cdr3_aa: CASSLGDEKLFF; j_call: TRBJ1-4; v_call: TRBV7-2; clone_size: NA; cdr3_length: 12; d_call: NA
cdr3_nt: TGCGCCAGCAGCTTGGGTCAGGGGGATTGGTCACCCCTCCACTTT; cdr3_aa: CASSLGQGDWSPLHF; j_call: TRBJ1-6; v_call: TRBV5-1; clone_size: few; cdr3_length: 15; d_call: TRBD1
cdr3_nt: TGTGCCAGCAGCTCCGACAGGGTCTATGGCTACACCTTC; cdr3_aa: CASSSDRVYGYTF; j_call: TRBJ1-2; v_call: TRBV7-2; clone_size: NA; cdr3_length: 13; d_call: TRBD1
cdr3_nt: TGTGCCAGCAGCTTAGCCCGGGACAGGGACACAGATACGCAGTATTTT; cdr3_aa: CASSLARDRDTDTQYF; j_call: TRBJ2-3; v_call: TRBV7-8; clone_size: NA; cdr3_length: 16; d_call: TRBD1
cdr3_nt: TGTGCCAGCAGCTCAGCCGGGACTCCGATCGGGCAGTACTTC; cdr3_aa: CASSSAGTPIGQYF; j_call: TRBJ2-7; v_call: TRBV7-9; clone_size: NA; cdr3_length: 14; d_call: NA
cdr3_nt: TGTGCCAGCAGCCCCTATTTCAGGGCAGACTATGGCTACACCTTC; cdr3_aa: CASSPYFRADYGYTF; j_call: TRBJ1-2; v_call: TRBV7-6; clone_size: NA; cdr3_length: 15; d_call: NA
cdr3_nt: TGTGCCAGCAGCCAAGATTTAACAGAAAGCTCCTACGAGCAGTACTTC; cdr3_aa: CASSQDLTESSYEQYF; j_call: TRBJ2-7; v_call: TRBV4-2; clone_size: NA; cdr3_length: 16; d_call: NA
cdr3_nt: TGCGCCAGCAGTCGGACATCCGAACCGAATCAGCCCCAGCATTTT; cdr3_aa: CASSRTSEPNQPQHF; j_call: TRBJ1-5; v_call: TRBV10-2; clone_size: NA; cdr3_length: 15; d_call: NA